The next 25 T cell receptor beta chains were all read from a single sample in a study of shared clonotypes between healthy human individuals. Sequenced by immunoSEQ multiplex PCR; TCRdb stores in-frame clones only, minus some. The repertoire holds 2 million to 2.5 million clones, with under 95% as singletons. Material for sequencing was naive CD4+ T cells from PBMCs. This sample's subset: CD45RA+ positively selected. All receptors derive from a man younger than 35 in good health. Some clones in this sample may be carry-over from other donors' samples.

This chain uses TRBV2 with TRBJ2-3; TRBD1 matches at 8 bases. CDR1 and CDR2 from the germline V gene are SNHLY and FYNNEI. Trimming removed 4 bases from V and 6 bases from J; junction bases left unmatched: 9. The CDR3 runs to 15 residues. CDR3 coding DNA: TGTGCCAGCAGTGGGGAGCAGGGGGCGGAGGATACGCAGTATTTT. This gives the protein CASSGEQGAEDTQYF.

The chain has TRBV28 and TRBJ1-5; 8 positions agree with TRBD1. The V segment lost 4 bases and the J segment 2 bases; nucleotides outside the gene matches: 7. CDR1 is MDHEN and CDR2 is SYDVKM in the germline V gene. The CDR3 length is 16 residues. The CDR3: CASSSTTGDGNQPQHF. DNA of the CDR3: TGTGCCAGCAGTTCCACGACAGGGGACGGCAATCAGCCCCAGCATTTT.

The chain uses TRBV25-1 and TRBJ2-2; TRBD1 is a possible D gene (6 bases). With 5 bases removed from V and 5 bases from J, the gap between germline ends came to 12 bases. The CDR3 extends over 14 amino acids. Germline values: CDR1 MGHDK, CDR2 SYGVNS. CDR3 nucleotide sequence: TGTGCCAGCAGTATGGCAGGGGTGACCGGGGAGCTGTTTTTT. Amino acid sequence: CASSMAGVTGELFF.

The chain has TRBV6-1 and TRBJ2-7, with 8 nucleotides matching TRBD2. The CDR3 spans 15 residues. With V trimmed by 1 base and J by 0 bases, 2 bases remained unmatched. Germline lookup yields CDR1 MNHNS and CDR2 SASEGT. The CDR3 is CASSEVAGSSYEQYF. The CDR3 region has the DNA TGTGCCAGCAGTGAAGTAGCGGGGAGCTCCTACGAGCAGTACTTC.

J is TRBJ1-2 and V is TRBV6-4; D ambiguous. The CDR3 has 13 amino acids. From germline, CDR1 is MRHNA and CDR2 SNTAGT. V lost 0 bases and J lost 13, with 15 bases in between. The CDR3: CASSDSKGGHATF. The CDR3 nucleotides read TGTGCCAGCAGTGACTCGAAGGGAGGCCACGCCACCTTC.

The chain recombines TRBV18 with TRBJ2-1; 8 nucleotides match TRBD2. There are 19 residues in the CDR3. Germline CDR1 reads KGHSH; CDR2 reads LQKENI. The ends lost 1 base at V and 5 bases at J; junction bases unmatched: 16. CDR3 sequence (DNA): TGTGCCAGCTCACCACTGGAAACCCTAGCGGGTTTAGACGACAATGAGCAGTTCTTC. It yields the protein CASSPLETLAGLDDNEQFF.

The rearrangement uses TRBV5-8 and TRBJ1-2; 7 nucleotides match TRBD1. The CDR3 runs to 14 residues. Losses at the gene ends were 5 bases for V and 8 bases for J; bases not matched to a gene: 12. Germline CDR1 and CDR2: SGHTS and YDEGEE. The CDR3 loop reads CASSFTGTAIGYTF. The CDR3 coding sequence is TGTGCCAGCAGTTTTACCGGGACAGCTATCGGCTACACCTTC.

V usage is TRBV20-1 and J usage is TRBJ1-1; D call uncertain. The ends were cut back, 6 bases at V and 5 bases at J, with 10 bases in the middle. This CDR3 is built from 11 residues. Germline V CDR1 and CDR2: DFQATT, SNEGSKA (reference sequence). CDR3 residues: CSATPRTEAFF. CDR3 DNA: TGCAGTGCCACCCCAAGAACTGAAGCTTTCTTT.

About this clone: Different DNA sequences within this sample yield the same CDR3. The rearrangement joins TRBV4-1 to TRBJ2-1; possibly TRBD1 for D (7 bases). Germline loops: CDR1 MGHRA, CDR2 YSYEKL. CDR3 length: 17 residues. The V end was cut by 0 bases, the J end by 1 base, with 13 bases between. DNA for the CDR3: TGCGCCAGCAGCCAAGACTCAGGGGGGAGTTCCTACAATGAGCAGTTCTTC. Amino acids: CASSQDSGGSSYNEQFF.

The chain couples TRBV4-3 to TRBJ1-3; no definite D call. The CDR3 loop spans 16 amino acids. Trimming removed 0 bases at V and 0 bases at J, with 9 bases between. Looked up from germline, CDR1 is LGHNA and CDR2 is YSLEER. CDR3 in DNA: TGCGCCAGCAGCCAAGATAACGCGCACTCTGGAAACACCATATATTTT. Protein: CASSQDNAHSGNTIYF.

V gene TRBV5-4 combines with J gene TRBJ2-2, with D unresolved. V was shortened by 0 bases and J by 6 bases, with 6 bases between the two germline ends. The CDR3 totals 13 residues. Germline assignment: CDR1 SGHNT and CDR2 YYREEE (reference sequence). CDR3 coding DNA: TGTGCCAGCAGCTTGGTATCCGCCGGGGAGCTGTTTTTT. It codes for CASSLVSAGELFF. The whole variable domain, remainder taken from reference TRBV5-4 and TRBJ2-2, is ETGVTQSPTHLIKTRGQQVTLRCSSQSGHNTVSWYQQALGQGPQFIFQYYREEENGRGNFPPRFSGLQFPNYSSELNVNALELDDSALYLCASSLVSAGELFFGEGSRLTVL.

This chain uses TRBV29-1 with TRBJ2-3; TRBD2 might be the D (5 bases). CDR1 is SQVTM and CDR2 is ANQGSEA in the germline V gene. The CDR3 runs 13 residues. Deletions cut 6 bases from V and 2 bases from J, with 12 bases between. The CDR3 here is CSVETKLTDTQYF. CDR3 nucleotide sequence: TGCAGCGTGGAGACTAAGCTCACAGATACGCAGTATTTT.

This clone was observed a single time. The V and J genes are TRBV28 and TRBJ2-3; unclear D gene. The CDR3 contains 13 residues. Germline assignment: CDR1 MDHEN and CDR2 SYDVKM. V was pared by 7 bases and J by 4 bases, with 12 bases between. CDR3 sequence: CASKVQVADTQYF. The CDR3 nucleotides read TGTGCCAGCAAAGTCCAGGTAGCAGATACGCAGTATTTT.

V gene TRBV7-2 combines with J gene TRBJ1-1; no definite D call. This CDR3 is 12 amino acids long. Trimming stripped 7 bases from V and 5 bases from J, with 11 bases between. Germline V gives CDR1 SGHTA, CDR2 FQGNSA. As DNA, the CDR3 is TGTGCCAGCACCGGGGAGGGAACTGAAGCTTTCTTT. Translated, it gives CASTGEGTEAFF.

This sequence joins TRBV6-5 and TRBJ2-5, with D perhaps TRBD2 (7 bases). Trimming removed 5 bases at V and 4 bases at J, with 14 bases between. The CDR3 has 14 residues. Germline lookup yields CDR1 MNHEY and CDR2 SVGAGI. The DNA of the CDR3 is TGTGCCAGCAGTCCCGGGGGGCGGATAGAGACCCAGTACTTC. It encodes CASSPGGRIETQYF.

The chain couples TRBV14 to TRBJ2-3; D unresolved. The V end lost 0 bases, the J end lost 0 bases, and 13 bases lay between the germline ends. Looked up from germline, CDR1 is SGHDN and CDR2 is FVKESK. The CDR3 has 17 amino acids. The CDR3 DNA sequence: TGTGCCAGCAGCCAAGATATACCCAGTGCTAGCACAGATACGCAGTATTTT. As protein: CASSQDIPSASTDTQYF.

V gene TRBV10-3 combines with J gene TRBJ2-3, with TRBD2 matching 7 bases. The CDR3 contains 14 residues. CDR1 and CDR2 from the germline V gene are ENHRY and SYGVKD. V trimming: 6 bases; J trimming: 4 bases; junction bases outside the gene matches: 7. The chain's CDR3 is CAIRGRLAADTQYF. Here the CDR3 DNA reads TGTGCCATCAGGGGACGACTAGCAGCAGATACGCAGTATTTT.

CDR3 protein: CASSLGGLAVDEQYF. The CDR3 region has the DNA TGCGCCAGCAGCCTGGGGGGACTAGCGGTTGACGAGCAGTACTTC. The genes are TRBV5-1 and TRBJ2-7; 11 positions match TRBD2. Germline V gene sequence: CDR1 SGHRS, CDR2 YFSETQ. With V trimmed by 4 bases and J by 5 bases, 8 bases remained unmatched. This CDR3 has 15 amino acids.

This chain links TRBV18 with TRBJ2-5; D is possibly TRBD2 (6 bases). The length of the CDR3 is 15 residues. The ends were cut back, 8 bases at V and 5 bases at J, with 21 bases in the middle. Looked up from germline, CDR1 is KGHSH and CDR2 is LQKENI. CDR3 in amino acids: CASPRGKEVMETQYF. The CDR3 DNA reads TGTGCCAGCCCACGGGGGAAAGAGGTGATGGAGACCCAGTACTTC.

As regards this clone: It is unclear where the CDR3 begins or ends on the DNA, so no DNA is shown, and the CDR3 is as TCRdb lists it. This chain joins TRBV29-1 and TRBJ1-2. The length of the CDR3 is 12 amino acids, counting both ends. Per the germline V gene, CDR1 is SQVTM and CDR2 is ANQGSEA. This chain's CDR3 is CSVGEGAGAITF.

In DNA form, the CDR3 reads TGTGCCAGCAGCTTAGAGGGAGGGTTCCAAGAGACCCAGTACTTC. It yields the protein CASSLEGGFQETQYF. The chain employs TRBV7-6 and TRBJ2-5; 7 bases agree with TRBD2. V trimming: 1 base; J trimming: 1 base; junction bases outside the gene matches: 3. The CDR3 has 15 residues. Germline CDR1 is SGHVS and CDR2 is FNYEAQ.

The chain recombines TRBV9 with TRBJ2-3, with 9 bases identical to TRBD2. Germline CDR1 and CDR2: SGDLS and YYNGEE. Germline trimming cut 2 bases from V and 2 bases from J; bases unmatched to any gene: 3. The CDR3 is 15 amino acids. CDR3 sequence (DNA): TGTGCCAGCAGCGTGGGCGGGAGGGCCACAGATACGCAGTATTTT. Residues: CASSVGGRATDTQYF. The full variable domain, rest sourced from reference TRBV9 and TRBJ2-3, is DSGVTQTPKHLITATGQRVTLRCSPRSGDLSVYWYQQSLDQGLQFLIQYYNGEERAKGNILERFSAQQFPDLHSELNLSSLELGDSALYFCASSVGGRATDTQYFGPGTRLTVL.

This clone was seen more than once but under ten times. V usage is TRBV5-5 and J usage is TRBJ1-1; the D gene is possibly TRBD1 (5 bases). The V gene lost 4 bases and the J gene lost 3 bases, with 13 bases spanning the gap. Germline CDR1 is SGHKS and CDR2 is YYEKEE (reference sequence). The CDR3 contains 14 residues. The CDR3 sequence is CASSPTWDHTEAFF. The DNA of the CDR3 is TGTGCCAGCAGCCCGACCTGGGACCACACTGAAGCTTTCTTT. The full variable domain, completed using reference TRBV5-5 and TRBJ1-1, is DAGVTQSPTHLIKTRGQQVTLRCSPISGHKSVSWYQQVLGQGPQFIFQYYEKEERGRGNFPDRFSARQFPNYSSELNVNALLLGDSALYLCASSPTWDHTEAFFGQGTRLTVV.

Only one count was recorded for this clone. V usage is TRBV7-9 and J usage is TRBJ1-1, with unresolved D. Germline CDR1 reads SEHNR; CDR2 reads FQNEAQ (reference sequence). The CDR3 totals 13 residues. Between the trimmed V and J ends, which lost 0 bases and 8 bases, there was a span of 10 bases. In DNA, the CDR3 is TGTGCCAGCAGCTTAGCGCTGGGAGGGGAAGCTTTCTTT. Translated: CASSLALGGEAFF. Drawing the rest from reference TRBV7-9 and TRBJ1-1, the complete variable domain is DTGVSQNPRHKITKRGQNVTFRCDPISEHNRLYWYRQTLGQGPEFLTYFQNEAQLEKSRLLSDRFSAERPKGSFSTLEIQRTEQGDSAMYLCASSLALGGEAFFGQGTRLTVV.

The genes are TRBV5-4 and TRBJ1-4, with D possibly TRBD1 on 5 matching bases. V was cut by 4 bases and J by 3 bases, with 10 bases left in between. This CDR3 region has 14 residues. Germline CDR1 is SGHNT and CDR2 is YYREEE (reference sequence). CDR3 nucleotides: TGTGCCAGCAGCCCGGGGGAGCCTAATGAAAAACTGTTTTTT. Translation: CASSPGEPNEKLFF.